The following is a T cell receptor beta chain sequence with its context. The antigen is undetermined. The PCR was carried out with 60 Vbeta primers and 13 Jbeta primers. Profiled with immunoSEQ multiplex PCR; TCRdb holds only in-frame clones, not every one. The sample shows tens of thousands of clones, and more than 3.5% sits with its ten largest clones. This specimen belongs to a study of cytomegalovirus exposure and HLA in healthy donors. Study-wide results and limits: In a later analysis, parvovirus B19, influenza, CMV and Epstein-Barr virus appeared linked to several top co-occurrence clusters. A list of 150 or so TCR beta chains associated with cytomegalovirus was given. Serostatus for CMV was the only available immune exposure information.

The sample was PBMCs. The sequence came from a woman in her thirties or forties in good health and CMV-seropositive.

The CDR3 sequence is CASTPGGGNEQYF. The DNA for the CDR3 is TGTGCCAGCACCCCCGGCGGGGGGAACGAGCAGTACTTC. The chain links TRBV28 to TRBJ2-7; 8 bases match TRBD2. V shed 7 bases and J 5 bases; nucleotides not matched to a gene: 7. CDR1 is MDHEN, CDR2 SYDVKM, per germline. There are 13 residues in the CDR3.